The sequence of this TCR beta chain was determined in a study of blood T cell repertoires in COVID-19. V lost 0 bases, J lost 4 bases, and 4 bases stayed unmatched. Germline CDR1 reads SGHNT; CDR2 reads YYREEE (reference sequence). The CDR3 has 15 residues. The data were produced by immunoSEQ multiplex PCR, yet TCRdb's version contains in-frame clones alone and is incomplete. The sample includes more than 300,000 clones, about 89% of them seen just once. This chain joins TRBV5-4 and TRBJ1-2; 9 bases map to TRBD1. Sequencing was carried out using PBMCs or T cells enriched from blood (not recorded which). This receptor was identified in a woman aged 35 to 49 who had been exposed to COVID-19. CDR3 amino acids: CASSLGQGVAYGYTF. The CDR3 DNA reads TGTGCCAGCAGCTTGGGACAGGGGGTCGCCTATGGCTACACCTTC.